This T cell receptor (beta chain) originates from a study of OX40 agonist ivuxolimab in advanced cancers. Study details: Ivuxolimab, an antibody acting as an agonist of OX40 (CD134), was used to treat patients. General observations from the study: Clonal expansion from baseline to week 6 occurred in both CD4+ and CD8+ T cells. Low clonal expansion, among the lowest seen, marked partial responders at 0.1-3.0 mg/kg.

A note on this clone: Its antigen is not identified.

Patients were ineligible given autoimmune disease history or systemic immunosuppression. Germline CDR1 is SGHTA and CDR2 is FQGNSA. The CDR3 has 14 amino acids. V lost 1 base to trimming and J lost 10 bases; unmatched junction nucleotides: 8. The table came from immunoSEQ multiplex PCR; TCRdb's copy has only in-frame clones and leaves some out. The table lists roughly 36,000 clones, roughly 74% of them singletons. The chain joins TRBV7-2 to TRBJ2-7; 9 bases align to TRBD1. Sample: CD4+ or CD8+ T cells sorted from blood, taken in a trial of the OX40 agonist ivuxolimab. This clonotype originated in an adult with an advanced solid tumor such as melanoma, head and neck, liver or kidney cancer. This chain's CDR3 is CASSLELGQGPQYF. The CDR3 nucleotides are TGTGCCAGCAGCTTAGAGCTAGGACAGGGGCCCCAGTACTTC.